The rows below give T cell receptor beta chains drawn from one sample of a study of T cell responses to AZD1222 COVID-19 vaccine. Some clones are missing from TCRdb's copy, which holds only in-frame ones; the method was immunoSEQ multiplex PCR. The data show about 130,000 clones, with around nine tenths seen just once and over 1.5% held by the top ten. Sequencing was performed on peripheral blood, taken on day 0 of AZD1222 vaccination. These receptors originate from an adult in good health. Both conserved end residues are trimmed from each CDR3. D genes are given only for firm matches.

v_gene	d_gene	j_gene	CDR3aa
TRBV7-2	TRBD1	TRBJ1-2	ASSSISGTGQVT
TRBV28	TRBD1	TRBJ2-2	ASSAWTAGGDERRDTGELF
TRBV15	TRBD1	TRBJ2-2	ATGSSGTGAGELF
TRBV7-6	NA	TRBJ2-7	ASSLEGQSSYEQY
TRBV11-2	NA	TRBJ1-1	ASSLGILGNTEAF
TRBV3-1/TRBV3-2	NA	TRBJ2-3	ASSQAKTRINTQY
TRBV27	TRBD1	TRBJ1-2	ASSLRDREGVSYGYT
TRBV2	NA	TRBJ2-6	ASSEGALSGANVLT
TRBV18	NA	TRBJ2-7	ASSPVQVSFGYYEQY
TRBV14	NA	TRBJ2-5	ASSQGSRVYQETQY
TRBV27	NA	TRBJ2-3	ASSSFVADTQY
TRBV6-5	NA	TRBJ1-2	ASSPRRRDGYT
TRBV19	TRBD1	TRBJ1-4	ASSAPDRGRSKLF
TRBV7-8	NA	TRBJ1-5	ASSLAVQAYSNQPQH
TRBV5-1	NA	TRBJ1-5	ASSPGDMGNQPQH
TRBV9	TRBD2	TRBJ2-1	ASSAAGGLNDEQF
TRBV29-1	NA	TRBJ1-2	SVGSRVDTFGYT
TRBV5-1	TRBD2	TRBJ2-7	ASSPRTSGNYEQY
TRBV19	TRBD1	TRBJ1-5	ASRTGERRDQPQH
TRBV28	TRBD1	TRBJ1-5	ASRGQNQPQH
TRBV18	TRBD1	TRBJ1-1	ASLKGTVNTEAF
TRBV6-6	TRBD2	TRBJ2-1	ASSLTSGREGF
TRBV5-4	NA	TRBJ1-1	ASSLDSYEAF
TRBV7-9	NA	TRBJ2-1	ASSPLQYEQF
TRBV5-1	TRBD1	TRBJ2-2	ASSKRGQGYTGELF
TRBV15	NA	TRBJ2-7	ATSRDYGGGGYEQY
TRBV6-2/TRBV6-3	TRBD1	TRBJ2-7	ASSGRDRGIYEQY
TRBV10-3	NA	TRBJ2-3	AISPYTQY
TRBV7-3	NA	TRBJ1-3	ASSPDGNTIY
TRBV9	NA	TRBJ1-6	ASSAGSDGSPLH
TRBV3-1/TRBV3-2	TRBD1	TRBJ2-2	ASSHWGQGETGELF
TRBV7-7	TRBD2	TRBJ2-1	ASSLVRHWGTSGRNEQF
TRBV20-1	NA	TRBJ1-2	SASRYDGYT
TRBV7-3	NA	TRBJ2-2	ASSTGLNGELF
TRBV20-1	NA	TRBJ2-7	SATHQDEQY
TRBV7-9	NA	TRBJ1-1	ASSLKGADTEAF
TRBV6-4	NA	TRBJ2-7	ASSEGGIPYEQY
TRBV4-3	TRBD1	TRBJ1-2	ASSQALLGGQGFGYT
TRBV18	NA	TRBJ1-2	ASSPPQGIIYGYT
TRBV28	TRBD1	TRBJ1-2	ASSPGQGDGYT
TRBV27	NA	TRBJ1-4	ASSSLGLTNEKLF
TRBV10-3	NA	TRBJ2-1	AISEVGLNEQF
TRBV14	NA	TRBJ1-6	ASSQELTENSPLH
TRBV5-4	TRBD1	TRBJ1-4	ASSAGQGGNEKLF
TRBV4-2	TRBD2	TRBJ2-1	ASSPRLSSGGGSYNEQF
TRBV7-9	TRBD1	TRBJ2-7	ASSMDRGVGYEQY
TRBV6-5	NA	TRBJ1-1	ASPSFSKGDTEAF
TRBV28	TRBD1	TRBJ1-3	ASSKQGVRNTIY
TRBV30	NA	TRBJ1-1	AWMEVVTEAF
TRBV7-9	NA	TRBJ2-7	ASSYPVEGYVFGQY
TRBV6-1	NA	TRBJ1-1	ASSDPAGRERKAF
TRBV27	NA	TRBJ2-6	ASSLRQSSGANVLT
TRBV30	NA	TRBJ1-4	AWSVGTRPNEKLF
TRBV5-1	TRBD1	TRBJ1-5	ASSFQTGTEIFSNQPQH